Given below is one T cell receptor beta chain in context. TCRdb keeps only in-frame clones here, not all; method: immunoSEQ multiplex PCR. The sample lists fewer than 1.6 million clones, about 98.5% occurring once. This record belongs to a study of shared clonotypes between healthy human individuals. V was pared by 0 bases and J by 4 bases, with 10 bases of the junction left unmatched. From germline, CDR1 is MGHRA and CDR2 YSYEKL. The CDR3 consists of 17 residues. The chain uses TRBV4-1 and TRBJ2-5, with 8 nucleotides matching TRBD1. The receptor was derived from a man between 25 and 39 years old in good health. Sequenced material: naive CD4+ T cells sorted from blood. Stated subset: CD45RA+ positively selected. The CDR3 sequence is CASSQDIGQGSSETQYF. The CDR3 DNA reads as TGCGCCAGCAGCCAAGATATAGGACAGGGCTCTTCAGAGACCCAGTACTTC.